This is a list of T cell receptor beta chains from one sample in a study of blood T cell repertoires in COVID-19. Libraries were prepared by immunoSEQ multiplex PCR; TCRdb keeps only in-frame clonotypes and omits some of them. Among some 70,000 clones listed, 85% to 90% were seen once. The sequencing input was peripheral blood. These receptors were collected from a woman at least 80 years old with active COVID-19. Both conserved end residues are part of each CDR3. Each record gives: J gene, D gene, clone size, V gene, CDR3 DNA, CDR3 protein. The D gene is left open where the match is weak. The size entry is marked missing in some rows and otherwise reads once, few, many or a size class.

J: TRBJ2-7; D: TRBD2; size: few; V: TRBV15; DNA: TGTGCCACCGGGGGCGGGAGGAGTAAAGGCGAGCAGTACTTC; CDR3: CATGGGRSKGEQYF
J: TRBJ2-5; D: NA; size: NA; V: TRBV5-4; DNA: TGTGCCATGAGGGGAGGGGGAGAGACCCAGTACTTC; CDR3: CAMRGGGETQYF
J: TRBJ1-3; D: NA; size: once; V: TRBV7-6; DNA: TGTGCCAGCAGCCCACAGGGTAGCTCTGGAAACACCATATATTTT; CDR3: CASSPQGSSGNTIYF
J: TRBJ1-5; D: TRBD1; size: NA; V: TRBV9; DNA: TGTGCCAGCAGCGTAGGGGTCCCGGACAGGGGCAATCAGCCCCAGCATTTT; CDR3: CASSVGVPDRGNQPQHF
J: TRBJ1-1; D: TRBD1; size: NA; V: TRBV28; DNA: TGTGCCAGCAGTCCCAGACAGGGGGCGCTTATTACTGAAGCTTTCTTT; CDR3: CASSPRQGALITEAFF
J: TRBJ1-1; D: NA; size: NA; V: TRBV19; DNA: TGTGCCAGTAGCCGGGGATTGGATAGCACTGAAGCTTTCTTT; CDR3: CASSRGLDSTEAFF
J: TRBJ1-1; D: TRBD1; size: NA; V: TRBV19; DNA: TGTGCCAGTAGATGGGCAGGGGGCGCGACTGAAGCTTTCTTT; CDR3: CASRWAGGATEAFF
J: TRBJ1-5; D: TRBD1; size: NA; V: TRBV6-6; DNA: TGTGCCAGCAGTAACCGGGACAGAGTTTTGGCCCAGCATTTT; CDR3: CASSNRDRVLAQHF
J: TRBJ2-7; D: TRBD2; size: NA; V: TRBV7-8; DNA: TGCGCCAGCAGCCAAACCTTAGCGGGAGCCTCAGTTCAGGAGTACTTC; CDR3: CASSQTLAGASVQEYF
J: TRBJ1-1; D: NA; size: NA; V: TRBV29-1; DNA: TGCAGCGTTGTAGTTAAACCGAACACTGAAGCTTTCTTT; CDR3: CSVVVKPNTEAFF
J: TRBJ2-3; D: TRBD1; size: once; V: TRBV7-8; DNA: TGTGCCAGCAGCCCCCTGTGGGACAGGGGCACAGATACGCAGTATTTT; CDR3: CASSPLWDRGTDTQYF
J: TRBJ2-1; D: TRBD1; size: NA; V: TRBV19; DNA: TGTGCCAGTCGACGCACCCGGGACAGTTACAATGAGCAGTTCTTC; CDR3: CASRRTRDSYNEQFF
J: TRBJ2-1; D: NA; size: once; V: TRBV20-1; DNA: TGCAGTGCTATGGGACTTTCTTTGCAGTTCTTC; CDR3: CSAMGLSLQFF
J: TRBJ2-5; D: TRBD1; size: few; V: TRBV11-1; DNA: TGTGCCAGCAGCCGCGACAGGGCCCAGGAGACCCAGTACTTC; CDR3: CASSRDRAQETQYF
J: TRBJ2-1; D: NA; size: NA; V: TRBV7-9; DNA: TGTGCCAGCAGACCGGTTATTAGCACCTCCTACAATGAGCAGTTCTTC; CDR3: CASRPVISTSYNEQFF
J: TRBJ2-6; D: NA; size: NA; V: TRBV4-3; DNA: TGCGCCAGCAGCCAAGGGGGCTCAGTGGCTGGGGCCAACGTCCTGACTTTC; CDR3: CASSQGGSVAGANVLTF
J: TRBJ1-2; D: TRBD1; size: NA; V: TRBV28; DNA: TGTGCCAGCAGTTCCGACAGGGACTATGGCTACACCTTC; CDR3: CASSSDRDYGYTF
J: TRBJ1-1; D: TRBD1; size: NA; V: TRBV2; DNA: TGTGCCAGCAATAAACAGGGGGCGGGCGACACTGAAGCTTTCTTT; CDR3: CASNKQGAGDTEAFF
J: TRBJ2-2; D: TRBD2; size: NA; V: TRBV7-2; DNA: TGTGCCAGCAGCAAGGGACTAGCGGTCACCGGGGAGCTGTTTTTT; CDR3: CASSKGLAVTGELFF
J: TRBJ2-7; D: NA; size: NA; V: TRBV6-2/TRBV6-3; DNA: TGTGCCAGCAGCCGTATGTCCTACGAGCAGTACTTC; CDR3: CASSRMSYEQYF
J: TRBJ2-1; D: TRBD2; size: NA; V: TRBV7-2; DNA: TGTGCCAGCAGCTTACTAGCGGGAGGGCCCAATGAGCAGTTCTTC; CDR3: CASSLLAGGPNEQFF
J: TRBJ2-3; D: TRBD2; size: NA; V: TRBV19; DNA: TGTGCCAGTAGTATAGATCTAGCGGGGAGCACAGATACGCAGTATTTT; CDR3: CASSIDLAGSTDTQYF
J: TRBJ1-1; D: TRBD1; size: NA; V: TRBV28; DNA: TGTGCCAGCAGTTCGACAGGGAGTAAGAACACTGAAGCTTTCTTT; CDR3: CASSSTGSKNTEAFF
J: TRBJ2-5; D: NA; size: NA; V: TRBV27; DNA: TGTGCCAGCGGGAAGCGGTACCAAGAGACCCAGTACTTC; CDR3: CASGKRYQETQYF
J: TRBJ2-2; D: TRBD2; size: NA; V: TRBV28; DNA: TGTGCCAGCAGTTTACTACCAGCGGGGACCGGGACGAACACCGGGGAGCTGTTTTTT; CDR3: CASSLLPAGTGTNTGELFF
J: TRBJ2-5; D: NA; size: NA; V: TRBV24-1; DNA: TGTGCCACCAGTGAGGGGGGTAGTTTGACCCAGTACTTC; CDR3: CATSEGGSLTQYF
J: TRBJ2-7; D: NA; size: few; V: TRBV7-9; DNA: TGTGCCAGCAGCTCCGGGATCCCCTACGAGCAGTACTTC; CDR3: CASSSGIPYEQYF
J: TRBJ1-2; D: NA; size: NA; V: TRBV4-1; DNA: TGCGCCAGCAGCCACCCACAGGAAGTCTATGGCTACACCTTC; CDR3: CASSHPQEVYGYTF
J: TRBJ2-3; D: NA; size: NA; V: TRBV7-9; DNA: TGTGCCAGCAGCTTAATTGGACACAACACAGATACGCAGTATTTT; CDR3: CASSLIGHNTDTQYF
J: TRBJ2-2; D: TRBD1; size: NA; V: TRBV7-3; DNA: TGTGCCAGCAGCGCAGGGGGCGCAGAGACCGGGGAGCTGTTTTTT; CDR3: CASSAGGAETGELFF
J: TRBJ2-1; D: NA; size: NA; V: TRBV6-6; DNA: TGTGCCAGCAGTTACTCGCCCCCCGGGTCCGCCAAAGAGCAGTTCTTC; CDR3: CASSYSPPGSAKEQFF
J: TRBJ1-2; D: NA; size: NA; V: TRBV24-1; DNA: TGTGCCACCAGTGACAGTCAGAAGTTATCCTATGGCTACACCTTC; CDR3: CATSDSQKLSYGYTF
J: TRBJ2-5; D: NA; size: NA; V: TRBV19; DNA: TGTGCCAGTAGTCCGGCAGGGCAGACCCAGTACTTC; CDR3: CASSPAGQTQYF
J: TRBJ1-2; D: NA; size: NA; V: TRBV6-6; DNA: TGTGCCAGCAGTTTATATTCCGACAGTGGGGGCTACACCTTC; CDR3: CASSLYSDSGGYTF
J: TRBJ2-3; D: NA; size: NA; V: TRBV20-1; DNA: TGCAGTGCTAGTGAGGTAGGGGCAGATACGCAGTATTTT; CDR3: CSASEVGADTQYF
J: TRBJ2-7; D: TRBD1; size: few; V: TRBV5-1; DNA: TGCGCCAGCAGCTTGGTTCCGGTTGGACAGGGTGGAGAGCAGTACTTC; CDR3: CASSLVPVGQGGEQYF
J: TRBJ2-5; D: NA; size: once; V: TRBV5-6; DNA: TGTGCCAGCAGCGACTTCCCCAAAGAGACCCAGTACTTC; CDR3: CASSDFPKETQYF
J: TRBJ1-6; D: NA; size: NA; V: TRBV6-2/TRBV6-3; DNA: TGTGCCAGCAGCCAAGGCAGGGATTCACCCCTCCACTTT; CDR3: CASSQGRDSPLHF
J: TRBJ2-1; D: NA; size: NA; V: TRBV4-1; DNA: TGCGCCAGCAGCCCCTTCGTAGCGGCGTACAATGAGCAGTTCTTC; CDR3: CASSPFVAAYNEQFF
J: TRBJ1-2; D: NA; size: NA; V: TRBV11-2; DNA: TGTGCCAGCAGCTCCAACTTCCCGGCTAACTATGGCTACACCTTC; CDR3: CASSSNFPANYGYTF
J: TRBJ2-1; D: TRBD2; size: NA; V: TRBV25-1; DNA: TGTGCCAGCAGCGTAGCGGGACCCTACAATGAGCAGTTCTTC; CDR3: CASSVAGPYNEQFF
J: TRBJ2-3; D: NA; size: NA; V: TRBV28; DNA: TGTGCCAGCAGCCGACGAGCAGGGGCTAGCACAGATACGCAGTATTTT; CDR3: CASSRRAGASTDTQYF
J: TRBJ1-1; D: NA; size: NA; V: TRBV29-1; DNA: TGCAGCGTTCTAACCACCAGGGCAGCTGAAGCTTTCTTT; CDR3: CSVLTTRAAEAFF
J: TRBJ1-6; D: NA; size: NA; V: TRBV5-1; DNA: TGCGCCAGCAGAGACACTTATAATTCACCCCTCCACTTT; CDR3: CASRDTYNSPLHF
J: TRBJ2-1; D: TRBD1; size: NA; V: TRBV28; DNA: TGTGCCAGCAGTTCGCTCCGGGACAGGGCGGGGAATGAGCAGTTCTTC; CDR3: CASSSLRDRAGNEQFF
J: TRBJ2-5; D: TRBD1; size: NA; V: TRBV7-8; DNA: TGTGCCAGCAGAACGGGTTTAGACAGGGGAAGACAGACCCAGTACTTC; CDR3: CASRTGLDRGRQTQYF
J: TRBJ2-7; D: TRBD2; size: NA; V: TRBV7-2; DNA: TGTGCCAGCAGCTTGTTGTCTAGCGGGAACGAGCAGTACTTC; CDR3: CASSLLSSGNEQYF
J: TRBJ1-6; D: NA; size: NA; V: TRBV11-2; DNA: TGTGCCAGCAGCTTAGTTTTGGCAGGCAATTCACCCCTCCACTTT; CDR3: CASSLVLAGNSPLHF
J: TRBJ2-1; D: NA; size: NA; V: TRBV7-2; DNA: TGTGCCAGCAGCTTAACATCCGGCTTCCCCCCGGGTGAGCAGTTCTTC; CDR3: CASSLTSGFPPGEQFF
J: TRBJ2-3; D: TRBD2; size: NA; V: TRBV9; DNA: TGTGCCAGCAGCGTAGCAGCGGGAAGCACAGATACGCAGTATTTT; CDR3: CASSVAAGSTDTQYF
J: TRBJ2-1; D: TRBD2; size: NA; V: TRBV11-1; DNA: TGTGCCAGCAGCCCGAGCGGGACTTCCTACAATGAGCAGTTCTTC; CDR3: CASSPSGTSYNEQFF
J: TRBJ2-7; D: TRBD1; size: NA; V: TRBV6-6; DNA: TGTGCCACTGGGCCGGGACAGGGAACGTACGAGCAGTACTTC; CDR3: CATGPGQGTYEQYF
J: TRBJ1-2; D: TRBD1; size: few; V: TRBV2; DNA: TGTGCCAGCAGGGGACAGGGAACCTATGGCTACACCTTC; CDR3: CASRGQGTYGYTF
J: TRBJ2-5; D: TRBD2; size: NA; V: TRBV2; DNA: TGTGCCAGCAGCGCCCTTAGCGGGCTAGAGACCCAGTACTTC; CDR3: CASSALSGLETQYF
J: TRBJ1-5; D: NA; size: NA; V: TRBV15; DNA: TGTGCCACCAGCAGAGATACAGGAGGGTCCCAGCATTTT; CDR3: CATSRDTGGSQHF